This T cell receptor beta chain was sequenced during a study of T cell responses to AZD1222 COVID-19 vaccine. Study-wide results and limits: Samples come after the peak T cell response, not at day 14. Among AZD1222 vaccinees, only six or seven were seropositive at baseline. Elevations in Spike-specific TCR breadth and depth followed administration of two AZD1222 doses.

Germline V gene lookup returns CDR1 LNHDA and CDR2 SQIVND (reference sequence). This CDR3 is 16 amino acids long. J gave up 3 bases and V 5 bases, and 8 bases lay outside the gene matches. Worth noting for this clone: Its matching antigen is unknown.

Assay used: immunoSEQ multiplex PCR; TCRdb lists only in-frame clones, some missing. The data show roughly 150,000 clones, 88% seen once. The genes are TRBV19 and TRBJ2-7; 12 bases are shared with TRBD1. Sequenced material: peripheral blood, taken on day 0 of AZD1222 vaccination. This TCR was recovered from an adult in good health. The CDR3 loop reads CASSPMGTGGFYEQYF. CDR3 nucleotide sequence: TGTGCCAGTAGTCCAATGGGGACAGGGGGCTTCTACGAGCAGTACTTC.